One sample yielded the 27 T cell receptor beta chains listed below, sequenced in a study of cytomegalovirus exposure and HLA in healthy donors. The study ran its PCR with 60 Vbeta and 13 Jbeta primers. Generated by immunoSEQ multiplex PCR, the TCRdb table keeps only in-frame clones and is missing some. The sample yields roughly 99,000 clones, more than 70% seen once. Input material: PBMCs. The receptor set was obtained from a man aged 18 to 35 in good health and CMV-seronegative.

The DNA of the CDR3 is TGTGCCAGCAGCAACCGACAGTACAGCGCCACTGAAGCTTTCTTT. It yields the protein CASSNRQYSATEAFF. The chain recombines TRBV7-2 with TRBJ1-1, with a possible D match to TRBD1 (5 bases). The germline V gene has CDR1 SGHTA and CDR2 FQGNSA. The V gene lost 5 bases and the J gene lost 4 bases, with 17 bases spanning the gap. This CDR3 has 15 amino acids. The variable domain in full, with the rest retrieved from reference TRBV7-2 and TRBJ1-1, is GAGVSQSPSNKVTEKGKDVELRCDPISGHTALYWYRQSLGQGLEFLIYFQGNSAPDKSGLPSDRFSAERTGGSVSTLTIQRTQQEDSAVYLCASSNRQYSATEAFFGQGTRLTVV.

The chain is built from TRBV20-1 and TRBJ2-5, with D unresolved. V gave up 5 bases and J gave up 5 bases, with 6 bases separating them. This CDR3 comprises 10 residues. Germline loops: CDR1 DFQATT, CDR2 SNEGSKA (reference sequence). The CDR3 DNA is TGCAGTGCTGGCCTCGAGACCCAGTACTTC. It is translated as CSAGLETQYF.

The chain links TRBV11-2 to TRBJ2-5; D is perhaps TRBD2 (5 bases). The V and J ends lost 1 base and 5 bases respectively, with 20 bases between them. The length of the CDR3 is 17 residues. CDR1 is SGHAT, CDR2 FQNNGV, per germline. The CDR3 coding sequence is TGTGCCAGCAGCTTAGGGATCGTTCGAGGGCTAGGGGAGACCCAGTACTTC. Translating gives CASSLGIVRGLGETQYF.

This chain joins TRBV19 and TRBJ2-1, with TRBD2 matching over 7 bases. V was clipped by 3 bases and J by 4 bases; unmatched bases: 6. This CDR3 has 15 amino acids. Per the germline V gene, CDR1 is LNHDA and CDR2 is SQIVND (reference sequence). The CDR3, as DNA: TGTGCCAGTAGTATGCCTGGCGGGGGATACAATGAGCAGTTCTTC. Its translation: CASSMPGGGYNEQFF.

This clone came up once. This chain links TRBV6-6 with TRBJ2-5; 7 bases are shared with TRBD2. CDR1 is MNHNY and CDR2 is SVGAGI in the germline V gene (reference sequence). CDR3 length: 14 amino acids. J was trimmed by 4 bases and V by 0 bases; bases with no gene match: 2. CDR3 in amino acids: CASSYSGGGETQYF. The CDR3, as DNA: TGTGCCAGCAGTTACTCTGGGGGGGGAGAGACCCAGTACTTC.

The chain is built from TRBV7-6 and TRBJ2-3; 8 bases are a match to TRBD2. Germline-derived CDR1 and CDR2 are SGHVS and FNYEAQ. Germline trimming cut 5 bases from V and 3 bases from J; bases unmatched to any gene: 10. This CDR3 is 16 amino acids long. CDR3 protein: CASSPEIAGITDTQYF. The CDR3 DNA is TGTGCCAGCAGCCCCGAGATAGCGGGGATAACAGATACGCAGTATTTT.

The CDR3 spells CASSQEGSGGNWGEQFF. For the CDR3, the DNA is TGCGCCAGCAGCCAAGAGGGGAGCGGGGGAAACTGGGGTGAGCAGTTCTTC. The chain uses TRBV4-1 and TRBJ2-1; 8 nucleotides match TRBD2. J gave up 9 bases and V 0 bases, and 13 bases lay outside the gene matches. The germline V gene encodes CDR1 MGHRA and CDR2 YSYEKL. The CDR3 consists of 17 residues.

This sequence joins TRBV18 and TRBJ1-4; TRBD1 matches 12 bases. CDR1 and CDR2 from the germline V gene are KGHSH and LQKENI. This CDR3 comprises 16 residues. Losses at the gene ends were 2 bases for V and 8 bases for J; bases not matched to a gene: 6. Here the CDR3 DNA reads TGTGCCAGCTCACCAACCGGGACAGGGGGCAAAGAAAAACTGTTTTTT. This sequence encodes CASSPTGTGGKEKLFF. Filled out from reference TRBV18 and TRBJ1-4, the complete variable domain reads NAGVMQNPRHLVRRRGQEARLRCSPMKGHSHVYWYRQLPEEGLKFMVYLQKENIIDESGMPKERFSAEFPKEGPSILRIQQVVRGDSAAYFCASSPTGTGGKEKLFFGSGTQLSVL.

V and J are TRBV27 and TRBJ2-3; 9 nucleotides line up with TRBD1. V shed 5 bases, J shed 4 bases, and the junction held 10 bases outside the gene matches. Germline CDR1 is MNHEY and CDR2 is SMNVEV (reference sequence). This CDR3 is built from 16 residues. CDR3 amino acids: CASSRTGTGRPDTQYF. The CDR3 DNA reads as TGTGCCAGCAGTAGAACCGGGACAGGGAGGCCAGATACGCAGTATTTT.

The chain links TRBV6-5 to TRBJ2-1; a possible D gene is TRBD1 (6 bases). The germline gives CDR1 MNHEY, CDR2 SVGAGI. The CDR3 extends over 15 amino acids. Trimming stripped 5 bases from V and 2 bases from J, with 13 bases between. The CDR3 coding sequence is TGTGCCAGCAGTCCCCAGGGGTCCCCCTACAATGAGCAGTTCTTC. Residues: CASSPQGSPYNEQFF.

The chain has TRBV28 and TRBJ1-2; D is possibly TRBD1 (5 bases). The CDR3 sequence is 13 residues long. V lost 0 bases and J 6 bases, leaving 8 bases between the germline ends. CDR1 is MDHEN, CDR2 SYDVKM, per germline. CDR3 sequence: CASSLWQGNGYTF. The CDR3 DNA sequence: TGTGCCAGCAGTTTATGGCAGGGAAATGGCTACACCTTC.

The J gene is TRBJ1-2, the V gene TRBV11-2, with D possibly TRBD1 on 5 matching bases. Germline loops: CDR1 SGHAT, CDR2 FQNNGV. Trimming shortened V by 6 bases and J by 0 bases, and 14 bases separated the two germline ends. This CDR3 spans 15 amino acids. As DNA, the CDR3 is TGTGCCAGCAGTTTTACAGGCGCTGCTAACTATGGCTACACCTTC. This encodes CASSFTGAANYGYTF.

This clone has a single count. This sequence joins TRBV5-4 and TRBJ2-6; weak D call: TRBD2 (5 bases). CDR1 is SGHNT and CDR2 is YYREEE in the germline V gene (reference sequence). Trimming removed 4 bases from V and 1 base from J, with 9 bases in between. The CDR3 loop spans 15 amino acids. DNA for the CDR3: TGTGCCAGCAGCGCGGGCCATTCTGGGGCCAACGTCCTGACTTTC. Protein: CASSAGHSGANVLTF.

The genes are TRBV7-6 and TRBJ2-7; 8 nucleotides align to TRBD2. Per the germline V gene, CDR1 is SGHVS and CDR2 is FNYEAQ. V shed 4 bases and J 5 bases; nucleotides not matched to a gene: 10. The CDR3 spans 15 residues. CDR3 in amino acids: CASSSSPGLDDEQYF. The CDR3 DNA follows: TGTGCCAGCAGCTCCTCACCGGGACTAGACGACGAGCAGTACTTC. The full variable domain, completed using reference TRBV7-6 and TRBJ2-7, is GAGVSQSPRYKVTKRGQDVALRCDPISGHVSLYWYRQALGQGPEFLTYFNYEAQQDKSGLPNDRFSAERPEGSISTLTIQRTEQRDSAMYRCASSSSPGLDDEQYFGPGTRLTVT.

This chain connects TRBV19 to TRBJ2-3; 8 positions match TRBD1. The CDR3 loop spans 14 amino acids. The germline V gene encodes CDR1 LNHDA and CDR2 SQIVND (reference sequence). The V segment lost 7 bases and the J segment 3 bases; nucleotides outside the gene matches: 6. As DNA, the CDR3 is TGTGCCAGTACGGCGACAGGGGCAACAGATACGCAGTATTTT. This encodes CASTATGATDTQYF. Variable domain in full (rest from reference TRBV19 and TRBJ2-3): DGGITQSPKYLFRKEGQNVTLSCEQNLNHDAMYWYRQDPGQGLRLIYYSQIVNDFQKGDIAEGYSVSREKKESFPLTVTSAQKNPTAFYLCASTATGATDTQYFGPGTRLTVL.

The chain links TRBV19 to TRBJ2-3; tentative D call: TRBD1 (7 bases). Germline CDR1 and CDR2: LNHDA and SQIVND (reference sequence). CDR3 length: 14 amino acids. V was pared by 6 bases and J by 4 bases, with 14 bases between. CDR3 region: CASRVQGGADTQYF. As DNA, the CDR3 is TGTGCCAGTAGGGTCCAGGGGGGCGCAGATACGCAGTATTTT. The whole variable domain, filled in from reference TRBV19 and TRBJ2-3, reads DGGITQSPKYLFRKEGQNVTLSCEQNLNHDAMYWYRQDPGQGLRLIYYSQIVNDFQKGDIAEGYSVSREKKESFPLTVTSAQKNPTAFYLCASRVQGGADTQYFGPGTRLTVL.

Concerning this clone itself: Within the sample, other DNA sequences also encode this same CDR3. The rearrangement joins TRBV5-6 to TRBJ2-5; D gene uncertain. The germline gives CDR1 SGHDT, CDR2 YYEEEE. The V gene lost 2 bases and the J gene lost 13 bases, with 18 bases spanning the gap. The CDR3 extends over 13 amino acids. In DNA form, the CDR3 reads TGTGCCAGCAGCTTATACCCTCACTACTCCATGTACTTC. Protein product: CASSLYPHYSMYF.

The CDR3 sequence is CASSSDRNYEQYF. The CDR3 DNA reads as TGTGCCAGCAGTTCCGACAGAAACTACGAGCAGTACTTC. The chain joins TRBV7-9 to TRBJ2-7; D might be TRBD1 (5 bases). Trimming removed 6 bases from V and 3 bases from J, with 12 bases in between. CDR3 length equals 13 residues. Germline V gives CDR1 SEHNR, CDR2 FQNEAQ (reference sequence).

CDR3 nucleotides: TGTGCCATCAGTGCTCGGACAGGAAACAATCAGCCCCAGCATTTT. It translates to CAISARTGNNQPQHF. The chain is built from TRBV10-3 and TRBJ1-5, with 7 bases that match TRBD1. The CDR3 covers 15 residues. V trimming: 4 bases; J trimming: 3 bases; junction bases outside the gene matches: 6. Germline V gene lookup returns CDR1 ENHRY and CDR2 SYGVKD.

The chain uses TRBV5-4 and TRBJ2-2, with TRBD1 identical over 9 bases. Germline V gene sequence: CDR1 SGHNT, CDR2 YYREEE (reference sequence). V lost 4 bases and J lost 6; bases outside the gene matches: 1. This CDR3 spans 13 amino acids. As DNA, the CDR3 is TGTGCCAGCAGCCGACAGGGGGCCGGGGAGCTGTTTTTT. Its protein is CASSRQGAGELFF.

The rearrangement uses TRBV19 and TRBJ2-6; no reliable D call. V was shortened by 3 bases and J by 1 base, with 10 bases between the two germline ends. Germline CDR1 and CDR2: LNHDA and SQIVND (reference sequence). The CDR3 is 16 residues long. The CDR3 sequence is CASSILTSSGANVLTF. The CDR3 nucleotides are TGTGCCAGTAGTATCCTTACTTCTTCTGGGGCCAACGTCCTGACTTTC.

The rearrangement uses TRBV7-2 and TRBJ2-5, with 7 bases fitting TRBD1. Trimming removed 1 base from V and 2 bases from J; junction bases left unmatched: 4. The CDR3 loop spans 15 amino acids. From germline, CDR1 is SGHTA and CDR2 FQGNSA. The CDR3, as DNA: TGTGCCAGCAGCTTAGTTGACAGGGCTCAAGAGACCCAGTACTTC. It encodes CASSLVDRAQETQYF.

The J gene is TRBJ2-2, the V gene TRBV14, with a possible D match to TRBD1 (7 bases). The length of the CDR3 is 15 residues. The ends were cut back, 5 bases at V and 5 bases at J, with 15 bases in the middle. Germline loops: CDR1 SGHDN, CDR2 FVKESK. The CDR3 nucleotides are TGTGCCAGCAGCGTCGGGGCAGGGGGGACCGGGGAGCTGTTTTTT. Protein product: CASSVGAGGTGELFF. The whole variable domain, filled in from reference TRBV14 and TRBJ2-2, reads EAGVTQFPSHSVIEKGQTVTLRCDPISGHDNLYWYRRVMGKEIKFLLHFVKESKQDESGMPNNRFLAERTGGTYSTLKVQPAELEDSGVYFCASSVGAGGTGELFFGEGSRLTVL.

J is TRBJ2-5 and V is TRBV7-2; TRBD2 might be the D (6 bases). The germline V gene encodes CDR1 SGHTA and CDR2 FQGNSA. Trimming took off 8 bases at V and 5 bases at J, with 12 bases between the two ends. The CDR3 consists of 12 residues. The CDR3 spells CASGWGVETQYF. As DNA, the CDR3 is TGTGCCAGCGGATGGGGGGTGGAGACCCAGTACTTC.

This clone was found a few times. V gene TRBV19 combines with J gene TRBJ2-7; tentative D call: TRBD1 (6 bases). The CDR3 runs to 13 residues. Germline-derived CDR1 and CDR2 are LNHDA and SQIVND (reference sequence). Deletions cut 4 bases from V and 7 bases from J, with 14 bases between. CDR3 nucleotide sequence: TGTGCCAGTAGTACCCGACAGGTTCGAGAGCAGTACTTC. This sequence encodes CASSTRQVREQYF.

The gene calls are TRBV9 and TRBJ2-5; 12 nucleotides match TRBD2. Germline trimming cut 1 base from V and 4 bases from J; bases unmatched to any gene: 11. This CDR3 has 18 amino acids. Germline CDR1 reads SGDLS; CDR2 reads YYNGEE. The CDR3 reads CASSVTPSGGATLETQYF. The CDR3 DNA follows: TGTGCCAGCAGCGTAACTCCTAGCGGGGGGGCGACCCTAGAGACCCAGTACTTC.

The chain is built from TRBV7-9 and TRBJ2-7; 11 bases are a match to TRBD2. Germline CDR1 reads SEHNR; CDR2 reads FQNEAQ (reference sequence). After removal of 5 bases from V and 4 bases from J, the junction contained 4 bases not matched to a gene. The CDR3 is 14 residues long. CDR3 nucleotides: TGTGCCAGCAGCCTGGCTAGCGGGGGGTACGAGCAGTACTTC. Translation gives CASSLASGGYEQYF.